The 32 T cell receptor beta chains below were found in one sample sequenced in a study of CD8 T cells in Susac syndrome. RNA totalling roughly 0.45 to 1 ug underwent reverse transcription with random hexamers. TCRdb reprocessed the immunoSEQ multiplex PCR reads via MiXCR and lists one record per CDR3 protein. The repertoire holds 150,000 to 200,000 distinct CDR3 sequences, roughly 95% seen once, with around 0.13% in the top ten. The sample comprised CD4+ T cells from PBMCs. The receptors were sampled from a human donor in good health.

As DNA, the CDR3 is TGTGCCAGTCGACGGGGCGGCACAGATACGCAGTATTTT. Translated: CASRRGGTDTQYF. V and J are TRBV13 and TRBJ2-3; D tentatively reads TRBD1 or TRBD2 (5 bases each). CDR1 is PRHDT and CDR2 is FYEKMQ in the germline V gene (reference sequence). The V end was cut by 9 bases, the J end by 1 base, with 11 bases between. The CDR3 length is 13 residues.

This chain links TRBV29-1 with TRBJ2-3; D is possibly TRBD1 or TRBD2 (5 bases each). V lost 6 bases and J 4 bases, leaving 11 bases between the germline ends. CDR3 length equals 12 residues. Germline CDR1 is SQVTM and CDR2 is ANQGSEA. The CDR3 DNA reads TGCAGCGTGGGGGACCCCGCAGATACGCAGTATTTT. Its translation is CSVGDPADTQYF.

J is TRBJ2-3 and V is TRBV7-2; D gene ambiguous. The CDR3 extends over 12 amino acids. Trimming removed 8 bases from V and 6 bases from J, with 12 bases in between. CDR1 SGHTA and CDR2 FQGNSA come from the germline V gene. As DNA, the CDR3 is TGTGCCAGCGGCATATTGAGGGATACGCAGTATTTT. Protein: CASGILRDTQYF.

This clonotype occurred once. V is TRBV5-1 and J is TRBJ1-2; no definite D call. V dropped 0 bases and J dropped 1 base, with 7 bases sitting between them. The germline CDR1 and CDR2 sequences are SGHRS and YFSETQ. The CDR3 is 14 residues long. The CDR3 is CASSLGRFNYGYTF. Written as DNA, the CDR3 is TGCGCCAGCAGCTTGGGCAGGTTTAACTATGGCTACACCTTC.

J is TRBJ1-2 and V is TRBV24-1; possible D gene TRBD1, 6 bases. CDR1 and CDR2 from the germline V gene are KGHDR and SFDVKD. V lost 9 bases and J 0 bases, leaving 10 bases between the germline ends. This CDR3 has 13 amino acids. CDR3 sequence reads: CATSDSTNYGYTF. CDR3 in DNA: TGTGCCACCTCGGACAGTACTAACTATGGCTACACCTTC.

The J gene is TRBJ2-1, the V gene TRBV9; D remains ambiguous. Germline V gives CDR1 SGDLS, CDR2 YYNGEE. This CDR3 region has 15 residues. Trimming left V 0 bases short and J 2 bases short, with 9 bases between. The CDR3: CASSVVEVPYNEQFF. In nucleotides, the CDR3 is TGTGCCAGCAGCGTAGTTGAGGTCCCCTACAATGAGCAGTTCTTC.

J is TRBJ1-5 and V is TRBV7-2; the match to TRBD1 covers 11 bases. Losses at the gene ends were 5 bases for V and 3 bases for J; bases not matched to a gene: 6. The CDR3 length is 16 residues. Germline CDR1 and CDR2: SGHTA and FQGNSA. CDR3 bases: TGTGCCAGCAGCCATGGACAGGGGGCAGTCAATCAGCCCCAGCATTTT. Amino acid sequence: CASSHGQGAVNQPQHF.

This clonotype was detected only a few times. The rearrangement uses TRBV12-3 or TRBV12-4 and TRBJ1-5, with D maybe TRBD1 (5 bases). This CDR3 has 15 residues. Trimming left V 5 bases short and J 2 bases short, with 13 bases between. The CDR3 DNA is TGTGCCAGCAGTCCCAAGGGGATTGGCAATCAGCCCCAGCATTTT. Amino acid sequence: CASSPKGIGNQPQHF.

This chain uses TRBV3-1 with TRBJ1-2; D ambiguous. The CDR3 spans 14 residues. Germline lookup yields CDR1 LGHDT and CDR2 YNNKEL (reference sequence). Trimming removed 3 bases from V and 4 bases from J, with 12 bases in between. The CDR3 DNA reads TGTGCCAGCAGCCATGGAGAAGGGTCCTATGGCTACACCTTC. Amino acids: CASSHGEGSYGYTF.

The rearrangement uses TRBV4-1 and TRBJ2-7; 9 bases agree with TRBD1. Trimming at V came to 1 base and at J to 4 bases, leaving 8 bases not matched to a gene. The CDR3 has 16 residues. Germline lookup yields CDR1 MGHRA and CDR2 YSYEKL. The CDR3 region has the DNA TGCGCCAGCAGCCAAGTAACGAAACAGGGGGCATACGAGCAGTACTTC. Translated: CASSQVTKQGAYEQYF.

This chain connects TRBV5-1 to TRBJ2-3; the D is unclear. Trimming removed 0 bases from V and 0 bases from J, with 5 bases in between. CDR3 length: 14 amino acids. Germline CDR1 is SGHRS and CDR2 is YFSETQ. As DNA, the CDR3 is TGCGCCAGCAGCTTGGACCAGAGCACAGATACGCAGTATTTT. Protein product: CASSLDQSTDTQYF. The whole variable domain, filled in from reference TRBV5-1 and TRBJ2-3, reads KAGVTQTPRYLIKTRGQQVTLSCSPISGHRSVSWYQQTPGQGLQFLFEYFSETQRNKGNFPGRFSGRQFSNSRSEMNVSTLELGDSALYLCASSLDQSTDTQYFGPGTRLTVL.

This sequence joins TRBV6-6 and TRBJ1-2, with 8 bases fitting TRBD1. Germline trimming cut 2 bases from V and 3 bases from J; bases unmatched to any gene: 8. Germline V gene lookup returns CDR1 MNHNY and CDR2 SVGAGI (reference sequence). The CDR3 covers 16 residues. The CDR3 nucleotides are TGTGCCAGCAGTTACCACCTCCTGGACAGGGACTATGGCTACACCTTC. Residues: CASSYHLLDRDYGYTF.

Written as DNA, the CDR3 is TGTGCCATCAGTGACGCCTCGGGGGGGCGCGGACTCTCCTACGAGCAGTACTTC. This encodes CAISDASGGRGLSYEQYF. The V call is TRBV10-3, the J call TRBJ2-7; 8 bases align to TRBD2. The length of the CDR3 is 18 residues. Germline CDR1 reads ENHRY; CDR2 reads SYGVKD. V lost 3 bases to trimming and J lost 0 bases; unmatched junction nucleotides: 13.

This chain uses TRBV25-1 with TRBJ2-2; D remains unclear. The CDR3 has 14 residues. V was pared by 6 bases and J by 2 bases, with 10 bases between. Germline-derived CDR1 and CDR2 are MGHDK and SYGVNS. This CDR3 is CASRTEVNTGELFF. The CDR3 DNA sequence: TGTGCCAGCAGGACGGAAGTAAACACCGGGGAGCTGTTTTTT.

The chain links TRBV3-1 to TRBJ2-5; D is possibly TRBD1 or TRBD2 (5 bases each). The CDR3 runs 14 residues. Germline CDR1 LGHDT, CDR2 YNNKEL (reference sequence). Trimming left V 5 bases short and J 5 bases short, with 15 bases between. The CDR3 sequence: CASSLLGRGETQYF. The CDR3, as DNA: TGTGCCAGCAGCTTGTTGGGGCGCGGGGAGACCCAGTACTTC.

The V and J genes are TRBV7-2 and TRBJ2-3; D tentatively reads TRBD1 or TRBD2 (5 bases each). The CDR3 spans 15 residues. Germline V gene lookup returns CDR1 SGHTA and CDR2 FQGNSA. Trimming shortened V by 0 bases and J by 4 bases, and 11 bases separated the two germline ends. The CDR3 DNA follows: TGTGCCAGCAGCTTAGCGGGGGAAAGGGCAGATACGCAGTATTTT. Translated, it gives CASSLAGERADTQYF.

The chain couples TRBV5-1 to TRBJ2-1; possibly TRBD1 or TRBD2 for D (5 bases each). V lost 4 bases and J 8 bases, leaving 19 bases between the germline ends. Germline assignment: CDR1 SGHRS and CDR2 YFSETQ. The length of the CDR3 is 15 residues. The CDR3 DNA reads TGCGCCAGCAGCCCCGAGGGCACCCGAGGGGATGAGCAGTTCTTC. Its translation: CASSPEGTRGDEQFF.

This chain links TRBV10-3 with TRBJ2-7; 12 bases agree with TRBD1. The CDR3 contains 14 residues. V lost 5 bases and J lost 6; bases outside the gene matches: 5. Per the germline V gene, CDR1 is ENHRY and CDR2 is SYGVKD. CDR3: CAISTGTGGREQYF. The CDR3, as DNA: TGTGCCATCAGTACAGGGACAGGGGGCCGCGAGCAGTACTTC.

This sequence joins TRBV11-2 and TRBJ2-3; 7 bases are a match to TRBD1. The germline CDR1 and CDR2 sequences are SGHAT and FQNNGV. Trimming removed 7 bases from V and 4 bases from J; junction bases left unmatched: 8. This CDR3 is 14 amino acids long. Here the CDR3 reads CASNINRGADTQYF. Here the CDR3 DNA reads TGTGCCAGCAACATTAACAGGGGTGCAGATACGCAGTATTTT.

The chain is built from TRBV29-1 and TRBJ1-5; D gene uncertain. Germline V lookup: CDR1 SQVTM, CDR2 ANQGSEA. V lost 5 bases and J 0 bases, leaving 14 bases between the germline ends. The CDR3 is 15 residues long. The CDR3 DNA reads TGCAGCGTTCCCGTGACGCGAAATAGCAATCAGCCCCAGCATTTT. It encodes CSVPVTRNSNQPQHF.

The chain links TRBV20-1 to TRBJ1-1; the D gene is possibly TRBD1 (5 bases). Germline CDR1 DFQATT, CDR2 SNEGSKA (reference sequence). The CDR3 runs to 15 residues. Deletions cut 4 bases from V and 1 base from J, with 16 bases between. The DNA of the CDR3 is TGCAGTGCTAACAACGCCGGGGGGACGAACACTGAAGCTTTCTTT. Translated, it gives CSANNAGGTNTEAFF.

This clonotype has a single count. In nucleotides, the CDR3 is TGTGCCAGCAGACAGGGGGCGATCCACGAGCAGTACTTC. Its protein is CASRQGAIHEQYF. The chain recombines TRBV7-9 with TRBJ2-7; 9 bases are shared with TRBD1. Germline-derived CDR1 and CDR2 are SEHNR and FQNEAQ (reference sequence). CDR3 length equals 13 residues. J gave up 5 bases and V 6 bases, and 5 bases lay outside the gene matches.

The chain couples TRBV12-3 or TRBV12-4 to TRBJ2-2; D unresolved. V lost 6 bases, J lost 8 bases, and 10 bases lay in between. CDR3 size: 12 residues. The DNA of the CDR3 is TGTGCCAGCAGACCCCGGGTGGGGGAGCTGTTTTTT. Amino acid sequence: CASRPRVGELFF.

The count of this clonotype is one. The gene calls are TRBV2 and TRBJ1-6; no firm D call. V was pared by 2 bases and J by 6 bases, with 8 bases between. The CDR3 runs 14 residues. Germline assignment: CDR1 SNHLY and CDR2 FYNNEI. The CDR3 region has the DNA TGTGCCAGCAGTGAAATAGGAGTTAATTCACCCCTCCACTTT. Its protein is CASSEIGVNSPLHF.

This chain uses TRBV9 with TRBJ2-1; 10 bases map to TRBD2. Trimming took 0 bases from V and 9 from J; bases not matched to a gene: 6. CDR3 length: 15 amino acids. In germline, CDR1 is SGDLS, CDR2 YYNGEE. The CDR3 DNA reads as TGTGCCAGCAGCGTAGATCCAGCGGGGGGGCGTGAGCAGTTCTTC. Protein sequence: CASSVDPAGGREQFF.

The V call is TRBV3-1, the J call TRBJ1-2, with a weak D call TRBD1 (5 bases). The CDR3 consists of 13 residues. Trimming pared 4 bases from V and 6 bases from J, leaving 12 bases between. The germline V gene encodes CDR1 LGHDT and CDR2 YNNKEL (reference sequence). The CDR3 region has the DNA TGTGCCAGCAGCCTACCGCAGGGAAATGGCTACACCTTC. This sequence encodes CASSLPQGNGYTF.

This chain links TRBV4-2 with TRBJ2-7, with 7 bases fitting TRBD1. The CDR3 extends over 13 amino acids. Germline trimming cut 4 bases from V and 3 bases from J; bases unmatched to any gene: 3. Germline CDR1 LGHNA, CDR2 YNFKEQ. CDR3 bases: TGTGCCAGCAGCCCGGCAGGGGGCTACGAGCAGTACTTC. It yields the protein CASSPAGGYEQYF.

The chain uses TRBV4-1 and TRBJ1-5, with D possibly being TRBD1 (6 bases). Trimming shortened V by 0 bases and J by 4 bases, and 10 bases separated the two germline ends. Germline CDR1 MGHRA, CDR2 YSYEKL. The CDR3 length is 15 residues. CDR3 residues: CASSQDQGGNQPQHF. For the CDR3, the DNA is TGCGCCAGCAGCCAAGACCAAGGGGGGAATCAGCCCCAGCATTTT.

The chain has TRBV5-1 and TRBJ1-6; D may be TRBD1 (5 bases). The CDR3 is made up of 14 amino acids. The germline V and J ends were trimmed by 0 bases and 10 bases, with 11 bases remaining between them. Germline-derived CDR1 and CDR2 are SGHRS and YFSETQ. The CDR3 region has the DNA TGCGCCAGCAGCTTGGGTCAGGGCGTGTCACCCCTCCACTTT. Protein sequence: CASSLGQGVSPLHF.

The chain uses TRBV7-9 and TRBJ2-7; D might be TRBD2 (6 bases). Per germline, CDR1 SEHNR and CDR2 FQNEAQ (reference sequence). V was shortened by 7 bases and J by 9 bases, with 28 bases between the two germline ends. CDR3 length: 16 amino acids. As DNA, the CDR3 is TGTGCCAGCACCCGAGACCGCGTAGGGACTCACCCCGTGCAGTACTTC. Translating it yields CASTRDRVGTHPVQYF.

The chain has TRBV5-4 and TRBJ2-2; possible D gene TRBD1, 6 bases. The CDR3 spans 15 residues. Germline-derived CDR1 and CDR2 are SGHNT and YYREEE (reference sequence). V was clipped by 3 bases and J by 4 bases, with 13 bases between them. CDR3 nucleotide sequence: TGTGCCAGCAGCTCAAAGCAGGGGAGCACCGGGGAGCTGTTTTTT. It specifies CASSSKQGSTGELFF. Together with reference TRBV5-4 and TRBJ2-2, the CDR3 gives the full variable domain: ETGVTQSPTHLIKTRGQQVTLRCSSQSGHNTVSWYQQALGQGPQFIFQYYREEENGRGNFPPRFSGLQFPNYSSELNVNALELDDSALYLCASSSKQGSTGELFFGEGSRLTVL.

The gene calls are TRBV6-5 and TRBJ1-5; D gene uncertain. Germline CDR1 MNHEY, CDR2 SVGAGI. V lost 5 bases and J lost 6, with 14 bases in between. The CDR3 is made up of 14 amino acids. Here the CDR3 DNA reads TGTGCCAGCAGTCCGGACGGCTTCACTCAGCCCCAGCATTTT. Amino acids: CASSPDGFTQPQHF.